The 10 T cell receptor beta chains below come from one sample, sequenced in a study of T-cell reconstitution after alpha-beta-depleted transplantation in children. Unique molecular identifiers were incorporated when the TCRbeta library was constructed. Via MiXCR, TCRdb re-called the PCR reads, giving one row per CDR3 protein. Of under 850,000 distinct CDR3 sequences listed, under 15% were seen once; the top ten hold around 0.76%. The source material was PBMCs, sampled before TCRalphabeta/CD19-depleted stem cell transplant. These TCRs come from a girl aged 2 to 10 with congenital amegakaryocytic thrombocytopenia, due to receive a stem cell transplant.

This clonotype was recorded a few times. Here the CDR3 reads CSAFDRGRTYEQYF. In DNA form, the CDR3 reads TGCAGTGCCTTCGACAGGGGGAGGACCTACGAGCAGTACTTC. This sequence joins TRBV20-1 and TRBJ2-7; 9 bases match TRBD1. V gave up 6 bases and J gave up 2 bases; unmatched junction bases: 8. The CDR3 consists of 14 residues. The germline gives CDR1 DFQATT, CDR2 SNEGSKA (reference sequence).

This chain links TRBV27 with TRBJ1-5; D is perhaps TRBD2 (6 bases). The J call may be wrong; the DNA end is better matched by TRBJ2-3. This CDR3 is 13 amino acids long. Looked up from germline, CDR1 is MNHEY and CDR2 is SMNVEV (reference sequence). The CDR3 DNA reads TGTGCCAGCAGTTTTGGGGGGTCCCAGCCCCAGTATTTT. The encoded protein is CASSFGGSQPQYF.

This clonotype has ten or more counts. One junction end does not reproduce the germline sequence, and a read error may be involved. The chain combines TRBV20-1 with TRBJ2-7, with D possibly matching TRBD2 (6 bases). Germline CDR1 DFQATT, CDR2 SNEGSKA (reference sequence). The length of the CDR3 is 13 residues. This CDR3 is CSARGRSSYEQYF. CDR3 DNA: TGCAGTGCCAGAGGGAGGAGCTCCTACGAGCAGTACTTC.

This clonotype was counted at least ten times. The chain combines TRBV20-1 with TRBJ2-2; D remains ambiguous. The CDR3 is made up of 14 amino acids. V was clipped by 2 bases and J by 2 bases, with 9 bases between them. Germline-derived CDR1 and CDR2 are DFQATT and SNEGSKA (reference sequence). CDR3: CSARPILNTGELFF. The CDR3 region has the DNA TGCAGTGCTAGACCTATCCTTAACACCGGGGAGCTGTTTTTT.

V gene TRBV3-1 combines with J gene TRBJ2-7; 7 bases are shared with TRBD2. The trim removed 2 bases at V and 7 bases at J, leaving 5 bases unmatched. This CDR3 has 13 amino acids. Per germline, CDR1 LGHDT and CDR2 YNNKEL (reference sequence). The CDR3 nucleotides read TGTGCCAGCAGCCAAACTAGGGAGGGGGAGCAGTACTTC. It yields the protein CASSQTREGEQYF.

To note about this clonotype: Possible read error: a much larger clone is one base away. The chain uses TRBV29-1 and TRBJ2-1, with TRBD2 matching 7 bases. The CDR3 is 11 amino acids. Germline V CDR1 and CDR2: SQVTM, ANQGSEA. V lost 3 bases to trimming and J lost 15 bases; unmatched junction nucleotides: 8. In nucleotides, the CDR3 is TGCAGCGTTGATCGGACTAGTTATCCGTTCTTC. Its protein is CSVDRTSYPFF.

This clonotype has a count of ten or more. This chain joins TRBV12-3 or TRBV12-4 and TRBJ2-2; the match to TRBD1 covers 10 bases. The CDR3 is 16 residues long. V trimming: 6 bases; J trimming: 3 bases; junction bases outside the gene matches: 7. In DNA, the CDR3 is TGTGCCAGCAGGAACAGACAGGGGGCGGACACCGGGGAGCTGTTTTTT. Translated: CASRNRQGADTGELFF.

The genes are TRBV28 and TRBJ1-2; D gene uncertain. The CDR3 covers 13 residues. Per germline, CDR1 MDHEN and CDR2 SYDVKM. Trimming stripped 9 bases from V and 2 bases from J, with 13 bases between. The CDR3 DNA follows: TGTGCCAGTCTCCGGGCCGCAAACTATGGCTACACCTTC. Translated: CASLRAANYGYTF.

This clonotype has at least ten counts. This chain links TRBV20-1 with TRBJ1-1; possibly TRBD1 for D (6 bases). Germline CDR1 is DFQATT and CDR2 is SNEGSKA (reference sequence). The V end lost 3 bases, the J end lost 0 bases, and 11 bases lay between the germline ends. The CDR3 contains 14 residues. The CDR3: CSARHRDMNTEAFF. The CDR3 nucleotides are TGCAGTGCTAGGCACCGGGACATGAACACTGAAGCTTTCTTT.

This clonotype was recorded once. V usage is TRBV19 and J usage is TRBJ2-2, with 8 bases identical to TRBD1. The V gene's germline CDR1 is LNHDA and CDR2 SQIVND (reference sequence). Losses at the gene ends were 9 bases for V and 6 bases for J; bases not matched to a gene: 12. CDR3 size: 15 residues. In DNA form, the CDR3 reads TGTGCCAGCGACCAGGACAGGGAAGGTTCCGGGGAGCTGTTTTTT. It translates to CASDQDREGSGELFF.